Below are 26 T cell receptor beta chains sequenced from a single sample in a study of cytomegalovirus exposure and HLA in healthy donors. Both 60 Vbeta primers and 13 Jbeta primers went into the PCR. Assay: immunoSEQ multiplex PCR; the TCRdb copy retains only in-frame clones and omits some. The sample has tens of thousands of clones. The source material was PBMCs. The receptor source for this set is a male donor in good health and CMV-seropositive.

The chain recombines TRBV7-2 with TRBJ2-7; 7 nucleotides agree with TRBD1. Germline values: CDR1 SGHTA, CDR2 FQGNSA. V dropped 1 base and J dropped 0; count of bases not matched to a gene: 3. The CDR3 is 15 amino acids. The CDR3 here is CASSLGGGYSYEQYF. The CDR3 nucleotides are TGTGCCAGCAGCTTAGGAGGGGGCTACTCCTACGAGCAGTACTTC.

The CDR3 reads CAWGGTGFDEQYF. The CDR3 coding sequence is TGTGCCTGGGGGGGAACAGGGTTCGACGAGCAGTACTTC. The V gene is TRBV30, the J gene TRBJ2-7, with D possibly TRBD1 on 6 matching bases. V lost 5 bases and J lost 5, with 16 bases in between. The CDR3 spans 13 residues. The germline V gene encodes CDR1 GTSNPN and CDR2 SVGIG (reference sequence).

The chain carries TRBV29-1 and TRBJ2-1; 8 bases line up with TRBD1. The CDR3 totals 13 residues. In germline, CDR1 is SQVTM, CDR2 ANQGSEA. The V segment lost 5 bases and the J segment 8 bases; nucleotides outside the gene matches: 8. The CDR3 region has the DNA TGCAGCGTTAGGGGACAGGTTGGAGATGAGCAGTTCTTC. Translating gives CSVRGQVGDEQFF.

The genes are TRBV6-5 and TRBJ2-7; the match to TRBD2 covers 7 bases. The CDR3 sequence is 13 residues long. V gave up 5 bases and J gave up 3 bases; unmatched junction bases: 4. The V gene's germline CDR1 is MNHEY and CDR2 SVGAGI. The CDR3 region has the DNA TGTGCCAGCAGTCAGCGGGGAGACTACGAGCAGTACTTC. This gives the protein CASSQRGDYEQYF.

V gene TRBV18 combines with J gene TRBJ2-7, with TRBD1 matching 7 bases. J lost 1 base, V lost 5 bases, and 11 bases had no gene match. This CDR3 spans 16 amino acids. Germline CDR1 and CDR2: KGHSH and LQKENI. The chain's CDR3 is CASSYSPGQSSYEQYF. The CDR3 DNA reads as TGTGCCAGCTCATACAGTCCGGGACAGTCTTCCTACGAGCAGTACTTC.

The DNA of the CDR3 is TGTGCCAGCAGCCAAGAATCAGGGGGCAATCAGCCCCAGCATTTT. Translating gives CASSQESGGNQPQHF. The gene calls are TRBV4-2 and TRBJ1-5; weak D call: TRBD1 (6 bases). Looked up from germline, CDR1 is LGHNA and CDR2 is YNFKEQ. V gave up 0 bases and J gave up 2 bases, with 8 bases separating them. This CDR3 contains 15 residues.

This chain links TRBV19 with TRBJ1-5; no firm D call. This CDR3 spans 13 amino acids. The V end lost 5 bases, the J end lost 8 bases, and 13 bases lay between the germline ends. CDR1 and CDR2 (germline): LNHDA, SQIVND (reference sequence). The CDR3: CASSYWAGEPQHF. The CDR3 nucleotides are TGTGCCAGTAGTTACTGGGCCGGTGAGCCCCAGCATTTT. The variable domain in full, with the rest retrieved from reference TRBV19 and TRBJ1-5, is DGGITQSPKYLFRKEGQNVTLSCEQNLNHDAMYWYRQDPGQGLRLIYYSQIVNDFQKGDIAEGYSVSREKKESFPLTVTSAQKNPTAFYLCASSYWAGEPQHFGDGTRLSIL.

This chain uses TRBV4-3 with TRBJ2-1, with 9 bases matching TRBD2. V trimming: 1 base; J trimming: 3 bases; junction bases outside the gene matches: 4. Germline V CDR1 and CDR2: LGHNA, YSLEER. The CDR3 spans 16 residues. For the CDR3, the DNA is TGCGCCAGCAGCCAAGGCCTAGCGGGGATCTACAATGAGCAGTTCTTC. Its protein is CASSQGLAGIYNEQFF.

V is TRBV5-6 and J is TRBJ1-2, with D maybe TRBD1 (5 bases). Trimming stripped 1 base from V and 4 bases from J, with 8 bases between. Germline CDR1 is SGHDT and CDR2 is YYEEEE. The length of the CDR3 is 13 residues. The CDR3, as DNA: TGTGCCAGCAGCTTGTGGGGGGGCTATGGCTACACCTTC. This sequence encodes CASSLWGGYGYTF.

The rearrangement joins TRBV30 to TRBJ2-3, with D perhaps matching TRBD2 (6 bases). Germline V gene sequence: CDR1 GTSNPN, CDR2 SVGIG (reference sequence). Trimming took off 3 bases at V and 0 bases at J, with 10 bases between the two ends. CDR3 size: 14 residues. CDR3 region: CAWRPGGSTDTQYF. The CDR3 region has the DNA TGTGCCTGGAGACCCGGGGGTAGCACAGATACGCAGTATTTT.

V is TRBV5-1 and J is TRBJ2-7; possibly TRBD2 for D (6 bases). Germline V CDR1 and CDR2: SGHRS, YFSETQ. CDR3 length equals 15 residues. Trimming cost V 2 bases and J 1 base, with 13 bases left between them. The CDR3 coding sequence is TGCGCCAGCAGCTTATCCGGGGGACGTTCCTACGAGCAGTACTTC. Translation gives CASSLSGGRSYEQYF.

The V gene is TRBV28, the J gene TRBJ1-5, with TRBD1 matching over 8 bases. CDR1 MDHEN and CDR2 SYDVKM come from the germline V gene. V lost 1 base and J lost 6; bases outside the gene matches: 2. The CDR3 loop spans 14 amino acids. CDR3 in DNA: TGTGCCAGCAGTTTATCAGGGGGCGTTCAGCCCCAGCATTTT. Translating gives CASSLSGGVQPQHF.

The gene calls are TRBV15 and TRBJ1-2; D gene unclear. This CDR3 contains 11 residues. CDR1 and CDR2 from the germline V gene are LNHNV and YYDKDF (reference sequence). The CDR3: CATRGNYGYTF. The CDR3 region has the DNA TGTGCTACTCGGGGTAACTATGGCTACACCTTC.

To note about this clone: One end of the junction fails to match germline, which may point to a read error. This chain joins TRBV10-3 and TRBJ2-3; 10 nucleotides line up with TRBD1. The CDR3 length is 16 residues. Looked up from germline, CDR1 is ENHRY and CDR2 is SYGVKD. For the CDR3, the DNA is TGTGCCAGCAGTGAAAACCCGGGACAGGGGACAGATACGCAGTATTTT. Amino acid sequence: CASSENPGQGTDTQYF.

This chain's CDR3 is CASSYSGSGRYEQYF. DNA for the CDR3: TGTGCCAGCAGTTACTCGGGTAGCGGAAGATACGAGCAGTACTTC. The J gene is TRBJ2-7, the V gene TRBV6-5; D perhaps matches TRBD2 (6 bases). Trimming pared 0 bases from V and 4 bases from J, leaving 13 bases between. Germline CDR1 is MNHEY and CDR2 is SVGAGI. CDR3 length: 15 residues.

The chain couples TRBV6-5 to TRBJ2-7, with 9 bases lining up with TRBD1. This CDR3 is built from 15 residues. Germline lookup yields CDR1 MNHEY and CDR2 SVGAGI. J gave up 7 bases and V 7 bases, and 14 bases lay outside the gene matches. This chain's CDR3 is CASNNRGHGGGEQYF. As DNA, the CDR3 is TGTGCCAGCAATAACAGGGGGCACGGGGGTGGGGAGCAGTACTTC.

The chain is built from TRBV15 and TRBJ2-7; 8 bases map to TRBD1. The V segment lost 1 base and the J segment 7 bases; nucleotides outside the gene matches: 6. The CDR3 is 14 amino acids. Germline V lookup: CDR1 LNHNV, CDR2 YYDKDF (reference sequence). DNA of the CDR3: TGTGCCACCAGCAGAGGGCAGGGGGCCGGGGAGCAGTACTTC. As protein: CATSRGQGAGEQYF.

The chain uses TRBV28 and TRBJ2-2, with a possible D match to TRBD1 (6 bases). V lost 9 bases and J lost 2, with 25 bases in between. The CDR3 covers 18 residues. Germline CDR1 and CDR2: MDHEN and SYDVKM. CDR3 protein: CASSGHSLNLGNTGELFF. The CDR3 bases are TGTGCCAGTTCGGGACATTCCCTTAACTTGGGTAACACCGGGGAGCTGTTTTTT.

Turning to this clone: The same CDR3 arises from other DNA sequences in this sample as well. The J gene is TRBJ2-7, the V gene TRBV19; TRBD1 matches 9 bases. Germline V gives CDR1 LNHDA, CDR2 SQIVND (reference sequence). With 8 bases clipped from V and 5 bases from J, the junction kept 7 bases outside the gene matches. The CDR3 consists of 13 residues. The CDR3, as DNA: TGTGCCAGTCACCCAGGGACAGGGAACGAGCAGTACTTC. Protein product: CASHPGTGNEQYF. The full variable domain, in which reference TRBV19 and TRBJ2-7 provide the parts outside the CDR3, is DGGITQSPKYLFRKEGQNVTLSCEQNLNHDAMYWYRQDPGQGLRLIYYSQIVNDFQKGDIAEGYSVSREKKESFPLTVTSAQKNPTAFYLCASHPGTGNEQYFGPGTRLTVT.

The chain has TRBV5-1 and TRBJ2-7; 11 positions match TRBD2. The CDR3 runs to 15 residues. Germline CDR1 reads SGHRS; CDR2 reads YFSETQ. The trim removed 2 bases at V and 2 bases at J, leaving 3 bases unmatched. The CDR3 sequence: CASSFRLAGTYEQYF. CDR3 DNA: TGCGCCAGCAGCTTTAGACTAGCGGGGACCTACGAGCAGTACTTC.

The rearrangement joins TRBV2 to TRBJ1-4, with 7 bases that match TRBD1. Germline CDR1 SNHLY, CDR2 FYNNEI. This CDR3 has 17 amino acids. J was trimmed by 4 bases and V by 5 bases; bases with no gene match: 13. The CDR3 DNA follows: TGTGCCAGCAGTCAGGACTTTCCGACAGGGAATAATGAAAAACTGTTTTTT. Translating gives CASSQDFPTGNNEKLFF.

This chain uses TRBV5-1 with TRBJ2-5, with 7 bases matching TRBD1. The germline V gene encodes CDR1 SGHRS and CDR2 YFSETQ. V was clipped by 0 bases and J by 5 bases; unmatched bases: 4. This CDR3 comprises 14 residues. The CDR3 bases are TGCGCCAGCAGCTTGGGACAGGGTAGGGAGACCCAGTACTTC. It codes for CASSLGQGRETQYF.

The rearrangement uses TRBV9 and TRBJ2-5; TRBD1 matches at 10 bases. This CDR3 is built from 15 residues. V dropped 5 bases and J dropped 4; count of bases not matched to a gene: 8. Germline values: CDR1 SGDLS, CDR2 YYNGEE. CDR3 nucleotide sequence: TGTGCCAGCAGTAGACAGGGGGCGCCTCGAGAGACCCAGTACTTC. Residues: CASSRQGAPRETQYF.

This chain joins TRBV28 and TRBJ1-1; no definite D call. V was pared by 6 bases and J by 1 base, with 9 bases between. The CDR3 runs 13 residues. Germline V CDR1 and CDR2: MDHEN, SYDVKM. The chain's CDR3 is CASSPSWNTEAFF. The CDR3 DNA is TGTGCCAGCAGCCCAAGCTGGAACACTGAAGCTTTCTTT.

The CDR3 protein is CASSYTAQGTSYEQYF. In nucleotides, the CDR3 is TGTGCCAGCAGTTACACCGCACAGGGCACGTCCTACGAGCAGTACTTC. J is TRBJ2-7 and V is TRBV28, with D tentatively TRBD1 (6 bases). V lost 4 bases and J 1 base, leaving 17 bases between the germline ends. The germline CDR1 and CDR2 sequences are MDHEN and SYDVKM. The CDR3 is 16 residues long.

The chain employs TRBV4-1 and TRBJ1-5, with D possibly being TRBD1 (5 bases). The CDR3 length is 16 residues. Germline CDR1 reads MGHRA; CDR2 reads YSYEKL. V was trimmed by 1 base and J by 3 bases, leaving 13 bases between them. The CDR3 spells CASSQALRVPNQPQHF. Here the CDR3 DNA reads TGCGCCAGCAGCCAAGCCCTCAGGGTGCCCAATCAGCCCCAGCATTTT.